This T cell receptor beta chain comes out of a study of CD8 T cells in ankylosing spondylitis. Whole-study results and caveats: Blood of patients with ankylosing spondylitis appeared to be characterized by a TCR beta motif of several highly homologous variants.

Each CDR3 protein is one row after TCRdb ran MiXCR on the 5' RACE reads. The sample has around 490,000 distinct CDR3 sequences; about 5.2% are singletons. Germline V gene lookup returns CDR1 MDHEN and CDR2 SYDVKM. The V and J ends lost 0 bases and 2 bases respectively, with 14 bases between them. The CDR3 has 18 amino acids. Notes on this clonotype: Antigen unknown.

V usage is TRBV28 and J usage is TRBJ2-6; either TRBD1 or TRBD2 may supply D (5 bases each). The sequence came from a male donor with ankylosing spondylitis. Sequencing input: blood, either unsorted or a sorted T cell fraction (not recorded which). CDR3 region: CASSLWGTPVTGANVLTF. CDR3 coding DNA: TGTGCCAGCAGTTTATGGGGGACCCCGGTGACTGGGGCCAACGTCCTGACTTTC.